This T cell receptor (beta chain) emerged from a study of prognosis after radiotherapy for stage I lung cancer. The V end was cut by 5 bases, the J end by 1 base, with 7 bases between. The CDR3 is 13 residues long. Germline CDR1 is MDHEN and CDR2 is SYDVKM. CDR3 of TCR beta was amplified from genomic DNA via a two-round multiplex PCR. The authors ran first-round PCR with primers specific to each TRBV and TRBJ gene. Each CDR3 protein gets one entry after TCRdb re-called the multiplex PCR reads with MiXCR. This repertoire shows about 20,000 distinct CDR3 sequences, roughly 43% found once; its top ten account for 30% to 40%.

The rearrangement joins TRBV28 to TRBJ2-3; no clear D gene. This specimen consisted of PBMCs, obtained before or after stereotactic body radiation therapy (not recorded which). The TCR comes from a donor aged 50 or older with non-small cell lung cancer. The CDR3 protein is CASSPPCTDTQYF. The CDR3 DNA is TGTGCCAGCAGTCCCCCTTGCACAGATACGCAGTATTTT. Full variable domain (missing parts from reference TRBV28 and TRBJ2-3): DVKVTQSSRYLVKRTGEKVFLECVQDMDHENMFWYRQDPGLGLRLIYFSYDVKMKEKGDIPEGYSVSREKKERFSLILESASTNQTSMYLCASSPPCTDTQYFGPGTRLTVL.